What follows are 3 T cell receptor beta chains derived from one specimen sequenced in a study of cytomegalovirus exposure and HLA in healthy donors. Primers for the PCR totalled 60 Vbeta and 13 Jbeta. Clones were sequenced by immunoSEQ multiplex PCR, and TCRdb holds only the in-frame ones, with some missing. This sample has over 75,000 clones, with about three quarters found just once. The sequenced sample consisted of PBMCs. These receptors all stem from a man in his fifties or sixties in good health and CMV-seropositive.

This chain connects TRBV7-6 to TRBJ2-5, with 10 bases identical to TRBD1. The CDR3 spans 15 residues. Germline CDR1 is SGHVS and CDR2 is FNYEAQ. Germline trimming cut 1 base from V and 7 bases from J; bases unmatched to any gene: 6. Here the CDR3 DNA reads TGTGCCAGCAGCTTAGGGGACAGGGGAGGTGTGACCCAGTACTTC. This codes for CASSLGDRGGVTQYF.

This clone turned up a few times. The J gene is TRBJ1-2, the V gene TRBV18; D might be TRBD1 (5 bases). The ends were cut back, 2 bases at V and 6 bases at J, with 10 bases in the middle. Per the germline V gene, CDR1 is KGHSH and CDR2 is LQKENI. CDR3 size: 13 residues. DNA of the CDR3: TGTGCCAGCTCACCAATCCAGGGTGATGGCTACACCTTC. This encodes CASSPIQGDGYTF.

This chain links TRBV7-2 with TRBJ2-2, with D possibly being TRBD2 (6 bases). The CDR3 is 16 amino acids. V lost 6 bases to trimming and J lost 1 base, with 15 bases between them. The germline V gene has CDR1 SGHTA and CDR2 FQGNSA. The CDR3 reads CASRLSGGLNTGELFF. The CDR3 bases are TGTGCCAGCAGACTTTCCGGGGGATTGAACACCGGGGAGCTGTTTTTT.